Below, 22 T cell receptor beta chains from the same sample are listed, as sequenced in a study of cytomegalovirus exposure and HLA in healthy donors. PCR primers comprised 60 Vbeta and 13 Jbeta primers. Method: immunoSEQ multiplex PCR; TCRdb's copy keeps in-frame clones and lacks some. This sample contains more than 140,000 clones. Sequenced: PBMCs. Receptor source: a woman aged 18-29 years in good health and CMV-seronegative.

This chain uses TRBV15 with TRBJ1-6, with a tentative D call TRBD1 (6 bases). Germline CDR1 LNHNV, CDR2 YYDKDF (reference sequence). Between the trimmed V and J ends, which lost 6 bases and 8 bases, there was a span of 17 bases. The CDR3 spans 15 residues. CDR3 DNA sequence: TGTGCCACCAGTCTATACAGGGAAGGGGATTCACCCCTCCACTTT. As protein: CATSLYREGDSPLHF.

This chain connects TRBV18 to TRBJ2-3, with TRBD2 matching over 9 bases. V dropped 4 bases and J dropped 3; count of bases not matched to a gene: 5. The CDR3 contains 15 residues. Germline V gives CDR1 KGHSH, CDR2 LQKENI. Written as DNA, the CDR3 is TGTGCCAGCTCACTAGCGGGAGTAGTGACAGATACGCAGTATTTT. Its translation is CASSLAGVVTDTQYF.

The chain combines TRBV10-3 with TRBJ2-7, with a tentative D call TRBD2 (5 bases). Germline CDR1 reads ENHRY; CDR2 reads SYGVKD. Trimming took off 3 bases at V and 1 base at J, with 16 bases between the two ends. The CDR3 length is 16 residues. CDR3 region: CAISERDGSESYEQYF. In nucleotides, the CDR3 is TGTGCCATCAGTGAACGGGATGGGTCCGAATCCTACGAGCAGTACTTC.

V usage is TRBV6-5 and J usage is TRBJ2-7; 7 bases fit TRBD2. V lost 6 bases, J lost 5 bases, and 13 bases stayed unmatched. Germline CDR1 reads MNHEY; CDR2 reads SVGAGI. This CDR3 comprises 15 residues. The CDR3 coding sequence is TGTGCCAGCAGCCCCGGCGAGCGGGAATCGGACGAGCAGTACTTC. Translation gives CASSPGERESDEQYF.

V usage is TRBV6-1 and J usage is TRBJ2-7; 8 bases map to TRBD2. V lost 2 bases to trimming and J lost 2 bases; unmatched junction nucleotides: 5. The CDR3 is 15 amino acids. Per the germline V gene, CDR1 is MNHNS and CDR2 is SASEGT. The CDR3 region has the DNA TGTGCCAGCAGTGAAAGAGAAGCGGGAGCCTACGAGCAGTACTTC. Encoded protein: CASSEREAGAYEQYF.

The chain is built from TRBV6-1 and TRBJ2-7, with 15 bases matching TRBD2. V lost 3 bases, J lost 7 bases, and 7 bases stayed unmatched. The germline V gene has CDR1 MNHNS and CDR2 SASEGT. The CDR3 has 16 residues. For the CDR3, the DNA is TGTGCCAGCAGTGACGGACTAGCGGGAGGGGCTAGGGAGCAGTACTTC. Amino acids: CASSDGLAGGAREQYF.

The V call is TRBV25-1, the J call TRBJ2-5, with D possibly matching TRBD1 (5 bases). The CDR3 consists of 15 residues. Germline CDR1 is MGHDK and CDR2 is SYGVNS. V lost 1 base to trimming and J lost 5 bases, with 14 bases between them. The CDR3 spells CASSESQGPGETQYF. CDR3 DNA: TGTGCCAGCAGTGAATCCCAGGGCCCCGGGGAGACCCAGTACTTC.

The CDR3 sequence is CASSLKLRRGQETQYF. The CDR3 DNA reads as TGCGCCAGCAGCTTAAAGCTGAGGAGGGGCCAAGAGACCCAGTACTTC. The genes are TRBV5-1 and TRBJ2-5, with D perhaps TRBD2 (6 bases). CDR3 length: 16 residues. Trimming shortened V by 2 bases and J by 1 base, and 15 bases separated the two germline ends. Germline V gene lookup returns CDR1 SGHRS and CDR2 YFSETQ.

J is TRBJ2-1 and V is TRBV21-1; the tabulated D call, TRBD1, remains unverified against the DNA. TRBV21-1 represents a pseudogene. CDR3 length: 17 amino acids. CDR3 protein: CASSKAAPGTGGNEQFF. The CDR3 DNA reads TGTGCCAGCAGCAAAGCAGCCCCTGGGACAGGGGGCAATGAGCAGTTCTTC.

The CDR3 DNA reads as TGTGCCAGCAGCGTAGATATCGGGACAGGGGGCTATGGCTACACCTTC. It yields the protein CASSVDIGTGGYGYTF. The V gene is TRBV9, the J gene TRBJ1-2; 11 bases map to TRBD1. The germline gives CDR1 SGDLS, CDR2 YYNGEE. The CDR3 spans 16 residues. V trimming: 0 bases; J trimming: 4 bases; junction bases outside the gene matches: 5.

The V and J genes are TRBV28 and TRBJ2-7; D may be TRBD1 (6 bases). V was cut by 6 bases and J by 2 bases, with 26 bases left in between. Germline V gene lookup returns CDR1 MDHEN and CDR2 SYDVKM. This CDR3 comprises 18 residues. The CDR3 DNA is TGTGCCAGCAGGGTCTGCTGGATACAGGGCCCCATGCCCTACGAGCAGTACGTC. It specifies CASRVCWIQGPMPYEQYV.

The rearrangement joins TRBV19 to TRBJ2-2; 10 bases fit TRBD1. CDR1 is LNHDA, CDR2 SQIVND, per germline (reference sequence). The ends lost 6 bases at V and 9 bases at J; junction bases unmatched: 7. The CDR3 spans 14 residues. The CDR3 DNA follows: TGTGCCAGTAGGGACAGGGGGTCCCCCCGGGAGCTGTTTTTT. As protein: CASRDRGSPRELFF.

V gene TRBV18 combines with J gene TRBJ2-2; the match to TRBD2 covers 10 bases. Trimming at V came to 5 bases and at J to 2 bases, leaving 14 bases not matched to a gene. Germline V CDR1 and CDR2: KGHSH, LQKENI. The CDR3 consists of 19 residues. The CDR3: CASSERVASGSGNTGELFF. The CDR3 DNA reads TGTGCCAGCTCAGAAAGAGTGGCTAGCGGGAGTGGTAACACCGGGGAGCTGTTTTTT.

The J gene is TRBJ2-1, the V gene TRBV27, with D perhaps TRBD2 (7 bases). This CDR3 region has 15 residues. Germline V CDR1 and CDR2: MNHEY, SMNVEV (reference sequence). V lost 6 bases and J 7 bases, leaving 19 bases between the germline ends. DNA for the CDR3: TGTGCCAGCAGGGCCCCGGGGGGCGTGAGAAATGAGCAGTTCTTC. Its protein product is CASRAPGGVRNEQFF.

This chain links TRBV7-2 with TRBJ1-2, with D maybe TRBD1 (6 bases). The CDR3 has 15 amino acids. The V gene lost 4 bases and the J gene lost 5 bases, with 17 bases spanning the gap. CDR1 and CDR2 (germline): SGHTA, FQGNSA. CDR3 nucleotides: TGTGCCAGCAGCTCCTCGGACAGCCGGCAATATGGCTACACCTTC. Residues: CASSSSDSRQYGYTF.

A note on this clone: One end of the junction does not line up with germline, which may come from a read error. The chain joins TRBV19 to TRBJ1-4, with 7 bases matching TRBD1. Germline CDR1 reads LNHDA; CDR2 reads SQIVND (reference sequence). The CDR3 extends over 9 amino acids. The CDR3 DNA follows: TGTGCCCCTCAGACAGGGTTACGTTTC. Protein product: CAPQTGLRF.

This chain links TRBV6-6 with TRBJ1-4; perhaps TRBD1 as D (6 bases). This CDR3 region has 16 residues. Germline V CDR1 and CDR2: MNHNY, SVGAGI (reference sequence). The ends were cut back, 0 bases at V and 1 base at J, with 9 bases in the middle. In DNA, the CDR3 is TGTGCCAGCAGTTACTCAGGCAGGGGAACTAATGAAAAACTGTTTTTT. Residues: CASSYSGRGTNEKLFF.

The V gene is TRBV30, the J gene TRBJ1-1; D not resolved. Germline CDR1 reads GTSNPN; CDR2 reads SVGIG (reference sequence). Trimming cost V 4 bases and J 1 base, with 13 bases left between them. This CDR3 comprises 14 residues. As DNA, the CDR3 is TGTGCCTGGACAGTATCTCGGAGGAACACTGAAGCTTTCTTT. Amino acid sequence: CAWTVSRRNTEAFF.

The rearrangement joins TRBV7-9 to TRBJ2-7, with TRBD2 matching over 14 bases. CDR1 is SEHNR, CDR2 FQNEAQ, per germline (reference sequence). The CDR3 length is 16 residues. Trimming at V came to 2 bases and at J to 7 bases, leaving 7 bases not matched to a gene. DNA for the CDR3: TGTGCCAGCAGCTTATATGTGGGACTAGCGGGAGAGGAGCAGTACGTC. It codes for CASSLYVGLAGEEQYV.

The chain has TRBV11-3 and TRBJ2-2; unclear D gene. The length of the CDR3 is 13 residues. Germline CDR1 SGHNT, CDR2 YENEEA. V lost 5 bases and J 6 bases, leaving 10 bases between the germline ends. The CDR3 region has the DNA TGTGCCAGCAGCCTAGGGCTCGCCGGGGAGCTGTTTTTT. Translation: CASSLGLAGELFF.

J is TRBJ2-1 and V is TRBV5-6; tentative D call: TRBD2 (5 bases). The V and J ends lost 0 bases and 3 bases respectively, with 19 bases between them. This CDR3 has 18 residues. CDR1 SGHDT and CDR2 YYEEEE come from the germline V gene. The DNA for the CDR3 is TGTGCCAGCAGCTTGGCCGGGGAAGGTATGCGCTTCTACAATGAGCAGTTCTTC. The encoded protein is CASSLAGEGMRFYNEQFF.

The chain combines TRBV5-1 with TRBJ2-3; possible D gene TRBD1, 6 bases. V gave up 1 base and J gave up 3 bases, with 18 bases separating them. The CDR3 has 17 residues. Germline CDR1 is SGHRS and CDR2 is YFSETQ. The CDR3 DNA follows: TGCGCCAGCAGCTTGTGGGGTACAGGGATGCGAACAGATACGCAGTATTTT. Translated: CASSLWGTGMRTDTQYF.